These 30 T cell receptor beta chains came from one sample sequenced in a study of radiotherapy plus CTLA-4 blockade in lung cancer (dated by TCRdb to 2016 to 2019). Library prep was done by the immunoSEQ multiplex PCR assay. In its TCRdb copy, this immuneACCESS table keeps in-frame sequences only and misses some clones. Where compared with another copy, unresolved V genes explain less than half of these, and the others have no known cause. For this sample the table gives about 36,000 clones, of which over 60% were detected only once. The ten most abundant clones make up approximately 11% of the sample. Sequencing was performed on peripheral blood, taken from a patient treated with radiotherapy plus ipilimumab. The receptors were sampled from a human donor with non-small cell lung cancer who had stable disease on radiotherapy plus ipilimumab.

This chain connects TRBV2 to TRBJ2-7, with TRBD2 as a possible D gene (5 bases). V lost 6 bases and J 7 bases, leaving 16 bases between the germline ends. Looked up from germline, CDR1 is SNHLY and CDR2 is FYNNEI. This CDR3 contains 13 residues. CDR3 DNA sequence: TGTGCCAGCAGAATACTACTAGTAGGGGAGCAGTACTTC. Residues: CASRILLVGEQYF.

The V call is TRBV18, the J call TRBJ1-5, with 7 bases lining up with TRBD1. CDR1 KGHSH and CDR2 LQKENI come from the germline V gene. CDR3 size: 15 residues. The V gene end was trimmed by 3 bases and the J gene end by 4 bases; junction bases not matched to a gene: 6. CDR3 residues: CASSPRQGPNQPQHF. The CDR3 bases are TGTGCCAGCTCACCTCGACAGGGCCCGAATCAGCCCCAGCATTTT.

This chain's CDR3 is CASKGGADTQYF. CDR3 bases: TGTGCCAGCAAGGGGGGGGCAGATACGCAGTATTTT. The chain joins TRBV4-2 to TRBJ2-3; weak D call: TRBD2 (7 bases). CDR3 length: 12 residues. Germline V gives CDR1 LGHNA, CDR2 YNFKEQ. Between the trimmed V and J ends, which lost 7 bases and 4 bases, there was a span of 9 bases.

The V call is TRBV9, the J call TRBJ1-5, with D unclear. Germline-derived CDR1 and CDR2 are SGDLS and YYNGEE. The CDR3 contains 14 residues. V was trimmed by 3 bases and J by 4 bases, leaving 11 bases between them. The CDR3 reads CASSAADRNQPQHF. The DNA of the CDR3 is TGTGCCAGCAGCGCCGCAGATCGTAATCAGCCCCAGCATTTT.

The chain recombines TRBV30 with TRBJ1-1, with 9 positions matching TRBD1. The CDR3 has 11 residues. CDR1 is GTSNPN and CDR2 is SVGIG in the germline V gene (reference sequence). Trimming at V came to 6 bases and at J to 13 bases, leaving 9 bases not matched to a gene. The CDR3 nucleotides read TGTGCCTGCGCCCAGGACAGGGGAGGTTTCTTT. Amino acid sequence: CACAQDRGGFF.

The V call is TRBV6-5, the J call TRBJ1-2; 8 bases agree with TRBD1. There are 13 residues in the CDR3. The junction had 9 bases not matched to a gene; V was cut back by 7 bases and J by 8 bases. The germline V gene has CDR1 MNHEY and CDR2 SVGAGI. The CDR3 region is CASTPDRAYGYTF. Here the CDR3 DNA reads TGTGCCAGCACCCCGGACAGGGCTTACGGCTACACCTTC.

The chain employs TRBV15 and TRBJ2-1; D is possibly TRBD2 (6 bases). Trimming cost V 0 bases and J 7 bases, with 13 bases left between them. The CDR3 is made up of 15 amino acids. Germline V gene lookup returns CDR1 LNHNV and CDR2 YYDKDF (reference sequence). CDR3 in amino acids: CATSRDRGLANEQFF. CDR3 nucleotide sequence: TGTGCCACCAGCAGAGATCGGGGTCTAGCGAATGAGCAGTTCTTC.

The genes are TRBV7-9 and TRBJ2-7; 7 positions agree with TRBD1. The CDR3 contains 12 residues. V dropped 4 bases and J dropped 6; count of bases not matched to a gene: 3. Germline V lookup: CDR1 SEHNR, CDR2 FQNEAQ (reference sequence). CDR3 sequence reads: CASSSTGFEQYF. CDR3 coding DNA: TGTGCCAGCAGCTCGACAGGGTTCGAGCAGTACTTC.

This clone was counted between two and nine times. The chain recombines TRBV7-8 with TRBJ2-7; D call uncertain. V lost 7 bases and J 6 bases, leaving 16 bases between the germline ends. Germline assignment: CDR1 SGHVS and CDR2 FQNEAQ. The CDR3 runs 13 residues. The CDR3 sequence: CASTLQRESEQYF. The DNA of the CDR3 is TGTGCCAGCACCCTACAGAGAGAATCCGAGCAGTACTTC.

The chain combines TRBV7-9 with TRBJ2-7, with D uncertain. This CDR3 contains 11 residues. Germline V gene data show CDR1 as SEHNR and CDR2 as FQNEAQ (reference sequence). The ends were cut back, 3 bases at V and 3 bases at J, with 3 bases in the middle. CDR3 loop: CASSFLYEQYF. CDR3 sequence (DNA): TGTGCCAGCAGCTTTCTCTACGAGCAGTACTTC.

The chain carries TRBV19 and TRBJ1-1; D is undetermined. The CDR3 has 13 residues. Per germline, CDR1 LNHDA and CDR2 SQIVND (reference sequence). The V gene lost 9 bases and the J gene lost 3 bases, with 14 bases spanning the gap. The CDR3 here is CASISTGYTEAFF. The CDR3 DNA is TGTGCCAGCATCTCCACGGGGTACACTGAAGCTTTCTTT.

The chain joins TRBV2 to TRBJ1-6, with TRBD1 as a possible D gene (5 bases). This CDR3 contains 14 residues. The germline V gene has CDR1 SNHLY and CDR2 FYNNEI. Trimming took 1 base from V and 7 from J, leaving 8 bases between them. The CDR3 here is CASSEGRVNSPLHF. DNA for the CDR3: TGTGCCAGCAGTGAAGGCAGGGTGAATTCACCCCTCCACTTT. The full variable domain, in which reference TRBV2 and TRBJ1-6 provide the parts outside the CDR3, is EPEVTQTPSHQVTQMGQEVILRCVPISNHLYFYWYRQILGQKVEFLVSFYNNEISEKSEIFDDQFSVERPDGSNFTLKIRSTKLEDSAMYFCASSEGRVNSPLHFGNGTRLTVT.

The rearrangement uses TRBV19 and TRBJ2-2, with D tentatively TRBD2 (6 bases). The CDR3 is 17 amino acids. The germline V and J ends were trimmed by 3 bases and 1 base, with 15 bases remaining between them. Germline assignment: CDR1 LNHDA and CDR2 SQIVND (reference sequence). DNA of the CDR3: TGTGCCAGTAGTATGAAGCTGTGGGGGGTGAACACCGGGGAGCTGTTTTTT. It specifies CASSMKLWGVNTGELFF.

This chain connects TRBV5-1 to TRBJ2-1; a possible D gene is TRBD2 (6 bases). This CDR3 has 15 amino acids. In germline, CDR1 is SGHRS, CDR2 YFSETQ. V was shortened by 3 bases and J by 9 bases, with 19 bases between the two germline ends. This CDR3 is CASSSAPLASSEQFF. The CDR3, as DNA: TGCGCCAGCAGCTCTGCTCCTCTAGCGTCCTCTGAGCAGTTCTTC. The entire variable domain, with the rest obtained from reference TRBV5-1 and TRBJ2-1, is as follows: KAGVTQTPRYLIKTRGQQVTLSCSPISGHRSVSWYQQTPGQGLQFLFEYFSETQRNKGNFPGRFSGRQFSNSRSEMNVSTLELGDSALYLCASSSAPLASSEQFFGPGTRLTVL.

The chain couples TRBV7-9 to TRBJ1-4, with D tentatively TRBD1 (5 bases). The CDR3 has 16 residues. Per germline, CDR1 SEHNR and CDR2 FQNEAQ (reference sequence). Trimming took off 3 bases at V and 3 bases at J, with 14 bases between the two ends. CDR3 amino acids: CASSFGGGGSNEKLFF. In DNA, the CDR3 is TGTGCCAGCAGCTTCGGGGGGGGAGGATCTAATGAAAAACTGTTTTTT.

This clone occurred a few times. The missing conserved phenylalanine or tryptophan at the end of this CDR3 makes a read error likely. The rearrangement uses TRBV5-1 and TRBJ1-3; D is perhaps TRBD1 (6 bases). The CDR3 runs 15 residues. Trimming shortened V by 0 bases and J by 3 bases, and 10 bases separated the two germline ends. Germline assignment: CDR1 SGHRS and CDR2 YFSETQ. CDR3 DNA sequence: TGCGCCAGCAGCTTGGGGGGGGGCCTTGGAAACACCATATATTCT. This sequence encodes CASSLGGGLGNTIYS.

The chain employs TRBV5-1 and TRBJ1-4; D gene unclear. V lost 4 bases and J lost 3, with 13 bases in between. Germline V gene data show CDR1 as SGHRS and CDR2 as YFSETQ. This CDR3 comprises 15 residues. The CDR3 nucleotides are TGCGCCAGCAGCCCCCTGGGAGGCTCTAATGAAAAACTGTTTTTT. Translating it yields CASSPLGGSNEKLFF.

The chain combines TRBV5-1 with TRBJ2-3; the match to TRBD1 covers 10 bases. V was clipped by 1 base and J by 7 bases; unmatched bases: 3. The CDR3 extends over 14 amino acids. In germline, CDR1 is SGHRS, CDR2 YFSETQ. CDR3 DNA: TGCGCCAGCAGCTTGAGACAGGGGGCTTATACGCAGTATTTT. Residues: CASSLRQGAYTQYF.

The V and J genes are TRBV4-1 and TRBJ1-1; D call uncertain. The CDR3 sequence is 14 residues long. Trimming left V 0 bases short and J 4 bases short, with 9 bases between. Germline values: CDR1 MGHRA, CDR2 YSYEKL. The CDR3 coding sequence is TGCGCCAGCAGCCAAGACAGGCTGAGCACTGAAGCTTTCTTT. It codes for CASSQDRLSTEAFF.

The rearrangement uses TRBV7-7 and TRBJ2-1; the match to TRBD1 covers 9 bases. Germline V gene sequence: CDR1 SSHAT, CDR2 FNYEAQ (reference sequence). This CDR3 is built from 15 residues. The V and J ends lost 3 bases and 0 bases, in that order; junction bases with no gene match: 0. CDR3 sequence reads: CASSLGQGSYNEQFF. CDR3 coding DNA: TGTGCCAGCAGCTTGGGACAGGGCTCCTACAATGAGCAGTTCTTC.

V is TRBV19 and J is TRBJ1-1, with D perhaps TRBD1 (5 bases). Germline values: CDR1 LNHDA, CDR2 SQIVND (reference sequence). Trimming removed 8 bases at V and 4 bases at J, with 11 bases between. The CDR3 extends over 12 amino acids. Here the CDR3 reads CASGRGFTEAFF. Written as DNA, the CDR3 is TGTGCCAGTGGGAGGGGTTTCACTGAAGCTTTCTTT.

The CDR3 spells CASSSDLDEQFF. The CDR3 region has the DNA TGTGCCAGCAGCTCCGACTTGGATGAGCAGTTCTTC. The J gene is TRBJ2-1, the V gene TRBV5-4; no firm D call. This CDR3 has 12 amino acids. From germline, CDR1 is SGHNT and CDR2 YYREEE (reference sequence). Trimming shortened V by 3 bases and J by 8 bases, and 9 bases separated the two germline ends.

CDR3 nucleotides: TGTGCCATCAGTGCACGACAGGGCTCTGGCTCTGATGAGCAGTTCTTC. Its translation: CAISARQGSGSDEQFF. This chain connects TRBV10-3 to TRBJ2-1, with 7 bases that match TRBD1. The CDR3 extends over 16 amino acids. Germline assignment: CDR1 ENHRY and CDR2 SYGVKD. The J segment lost 8 bases and the V segment lost 4 bases, leaving 14 bases of the junction unmatched.

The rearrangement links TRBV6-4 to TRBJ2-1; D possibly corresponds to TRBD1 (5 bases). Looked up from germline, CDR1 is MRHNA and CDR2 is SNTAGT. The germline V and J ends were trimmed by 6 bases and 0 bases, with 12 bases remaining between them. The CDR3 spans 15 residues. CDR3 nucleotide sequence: TGTGCCAGCAGACCGACAGTGAACTCCTACAATGAGCAGTTCTTC. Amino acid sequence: CASRPTVNSYNEQFF.

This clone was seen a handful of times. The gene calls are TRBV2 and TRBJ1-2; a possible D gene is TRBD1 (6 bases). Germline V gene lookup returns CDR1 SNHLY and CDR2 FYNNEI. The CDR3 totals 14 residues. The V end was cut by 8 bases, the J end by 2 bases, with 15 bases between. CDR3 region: CASRQQGTNYGYTF. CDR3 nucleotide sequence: TGTGCCAGCCGTCAACAGGGAACCAACTATGGCTACACCTTC.

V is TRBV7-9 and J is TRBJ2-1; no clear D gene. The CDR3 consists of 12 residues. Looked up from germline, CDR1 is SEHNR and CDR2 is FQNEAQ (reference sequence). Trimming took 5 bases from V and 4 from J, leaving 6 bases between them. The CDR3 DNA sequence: TGTGCCAGCAGCCGAGGATACAATGAGCAGTTCTTC. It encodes CASSRGYNEQFF. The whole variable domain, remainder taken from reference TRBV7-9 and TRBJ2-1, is DTGVSQNPRHKITKRGQNVTFRCDPISEHNRLYWYRQTLGQGPEFLTYFQNEAQLEKSRLLSDRFSAERPKGSFSTLEIQRTEQGDSAMYLCASSRGYNEQFFGPGTRLTVL.

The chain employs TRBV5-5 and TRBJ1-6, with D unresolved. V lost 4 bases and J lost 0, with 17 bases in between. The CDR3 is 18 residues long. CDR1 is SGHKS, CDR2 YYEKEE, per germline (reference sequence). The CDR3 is CASSPERTGSSYNSPLHF. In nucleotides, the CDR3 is TGTGCCAGCAGCCCCGAGCGGACCGGGAGCTCCTATAATTCACCCCTCCACTTT. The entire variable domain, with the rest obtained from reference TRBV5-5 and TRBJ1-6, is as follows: DAGVTQSPTHLIKTRGQQVTLRCSPISGHKSVSWYQQVLGQGPQFIFQYYEKEERGRGNFPDRFSARQFPNYSSELNVNALLLGDSALYLCASSPERTGSSYNSPLHFGNGTRLTVT.

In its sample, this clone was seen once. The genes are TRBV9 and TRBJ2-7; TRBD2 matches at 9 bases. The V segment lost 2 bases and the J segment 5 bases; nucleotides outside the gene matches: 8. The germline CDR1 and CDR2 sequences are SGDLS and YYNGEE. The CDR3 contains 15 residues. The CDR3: CASSVGTSRVDEQYF. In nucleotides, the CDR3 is TGTGCCAGCAGCGTTGGGACTAGCCGTGTGGACGAGCAGTACTTC.

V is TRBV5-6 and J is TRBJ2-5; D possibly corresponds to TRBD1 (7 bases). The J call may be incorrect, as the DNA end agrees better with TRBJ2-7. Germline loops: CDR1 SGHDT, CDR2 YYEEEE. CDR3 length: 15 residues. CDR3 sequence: CASSLEGRGAYEQYF. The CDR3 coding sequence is TGTGCCAGCAGCTTGGAAGGCAGGGGGGCATACGAGCAGTACTTC.

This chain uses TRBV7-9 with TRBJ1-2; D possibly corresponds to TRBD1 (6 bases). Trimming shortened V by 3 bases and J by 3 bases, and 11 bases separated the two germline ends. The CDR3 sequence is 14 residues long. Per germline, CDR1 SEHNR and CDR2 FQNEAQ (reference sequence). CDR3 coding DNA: TGTGCCAGCAGCTTCGGGGGGGCTTACTATGGCTACACCTTC. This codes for CASSFGGAYYGYTF.